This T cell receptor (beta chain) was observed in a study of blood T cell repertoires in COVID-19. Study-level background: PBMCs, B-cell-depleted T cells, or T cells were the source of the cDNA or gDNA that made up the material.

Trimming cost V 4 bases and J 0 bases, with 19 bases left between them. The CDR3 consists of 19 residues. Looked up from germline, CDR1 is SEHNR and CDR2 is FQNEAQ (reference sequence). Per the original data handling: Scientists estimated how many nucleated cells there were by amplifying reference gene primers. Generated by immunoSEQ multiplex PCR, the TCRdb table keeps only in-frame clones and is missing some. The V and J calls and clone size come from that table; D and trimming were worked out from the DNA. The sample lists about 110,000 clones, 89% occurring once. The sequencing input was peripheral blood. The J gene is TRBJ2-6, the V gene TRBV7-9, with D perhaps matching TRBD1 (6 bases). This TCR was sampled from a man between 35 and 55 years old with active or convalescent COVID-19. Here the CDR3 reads CASSSTMDSALSGANVLTF. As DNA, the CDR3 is TGTGCCAGCAGCTCTACCATGGACAGTGCCCTCTCTGGGGCCAACGTCCTGACTTTC.